This T cell receptor (beta chain) was retrieved from a study of T-cell reconstitution after alpha-beta-depleted transplantation in children. V was trimmed by 6 bases and J by 1 base, leaving 15 bases between them. Germline V gene sequence: CDR1 DFQATT, CDR2 SNEGSKA (reference sequence). CDR3 length: 14 amino acids. This clonotype showed up many times. Molecular barcoding with unique molecular identifiers was used for the TCRbeta library. TCRdb passed the PCR reads through MiXCR, listing each CDR3 protein once. The sample lists over 550,000 distinct CDR3 sequences, about 10% occurring once. Sequenced here: PBMCs from the stem cell graft donor, sampled from the stem cell graft. The receptor was isolated from a human donor who donated a stem cell graft to a child with acute myeloid leukemia. This rearrangement joins TRBV20-1 to TRBJ2-5, with D possibly being TRBD1 or TRBD2 (5 bases each). CDR3 region: CSAFRGSLQETQYF. CDR3 DNA sequence: TGCAGTGCCTTCCGGGGCAGCCTCCAAGAGACCCAGTACTTC.